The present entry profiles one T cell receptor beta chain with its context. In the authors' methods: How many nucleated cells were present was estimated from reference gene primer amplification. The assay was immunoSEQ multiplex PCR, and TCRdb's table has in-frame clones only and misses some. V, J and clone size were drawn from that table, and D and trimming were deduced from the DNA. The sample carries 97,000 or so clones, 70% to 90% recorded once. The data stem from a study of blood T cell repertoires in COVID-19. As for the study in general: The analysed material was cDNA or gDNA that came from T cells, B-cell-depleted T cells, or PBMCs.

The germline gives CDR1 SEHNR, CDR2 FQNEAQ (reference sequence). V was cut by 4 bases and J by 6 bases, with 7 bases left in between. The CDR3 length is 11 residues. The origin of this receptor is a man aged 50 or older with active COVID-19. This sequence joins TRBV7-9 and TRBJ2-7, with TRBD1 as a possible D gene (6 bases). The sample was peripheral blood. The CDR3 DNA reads TGTGCCAGCAGCTCGGACAGCGAGCAGTACTTC. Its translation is CASSSDSEQYF.